A selection of T cell receptor beta chains follows, all from one sample in a study of Graves' ophthalmopathy and Graves' hyperthyroidism. TCRdb used MiXCR to reprocess the multiplex PCR reads, holding one entry per CDR3 protein. This repertoire shows 500,000 to 700,000 distinct CDR3 sequences, roughly 39% found once; its top ten account for over 3.5%. The specimen was peripheral blood or thyroid tissue (not recorded which). The receptor set was obtained from an adult man with Graves' hyperthyroidism. Both conserved end residues are part of each CDR3. A D gene is named only where the DNA matches it firmly. A clone size is listed for some rows: how often the clone was seen (once, few, many), or a class if it is expanded.

J gene	V gene	D gene	clone size	CDR3 protein	CDR3 DNA
TRBJ1-2	TRBV2	NA	many	CASAYVRAYGYTF	TGTGCCAGCGCTTATGTGCGTGCCTATGGCTACACCTTC
TRBJ1-3	TRBV7-9	NA	NA	CASSQVGGNGNTIYF	TGCGCCAGCAGCCAAGTAGGGGGTAATGGAAACACCATATATTTT
TRBJ2-5	TRBV11-2	NA	few	CASSPTYEGLMYQETQYF	TGTGCCAGCAGTCCCACCTATGAAGGGCTCATGTACCAAGAGACCCAGTACTTC
TRBJ2-3	TRBV2	NA	NA	CASSDRRDTQYF	TGTGCCAGCAGTGATAGGAGGGATACGCAGTATTTT
TRBJ1-2	TRBV2	TRBD1	NA	CASLDRGPDGYTF	TGTGCCAGCTTGGACAGGGGGCCGGATGGCTACACCTTC
TRBJ1-6	TRBV5-1	TRBD1	once	CATGTGDNSPLHF	TGCGCCACCGGGACAGGCGATAATTCACCCCTCCACTTT
TRBJ2-1	TRBV15	NA	NA	CATSSRAYNEQFF	TGTGCCACCAGCAGTAGGGCATACAATGAGCAGTTCTTC
TRBJ2-5	TRBV10-3	NA	NA	CAIRGRMDRQETQYF	TGTGCCATCAGAGGACGGATGGACAGACAAGAGACCCAGTACTTC
TRBJ1-5	TRBV19	TRBD1	many	CASSTPPGQGGQPQHF	TGTGCCAGTAGTACTCCGCCGGGACAGGGAGGGCAGCCCCAGCATTTT
TRBJ2-5	TRBV9	NA	many	CASSVGADQETQYF	TGTGCCAGCAGCGTAGGGGCAGACCAAGAGACCCAGTACTTC
TRBJ2-6	TRBV12-3/TRBV12-4	TRBD1	NA	CASMTGVCAGANVLTF	TGTGCCAGCATGACAGGGGTTTGCGCTGGGGCCAACGTCCTGACTTTC
TRBJ2-7	TRBV4-2	TRBD1	many	CASSQEGDRGYEQYF	TGTGCCAGCAGCCAAGAAGGGGACAGGGGATACGAGCAGTACTTC
TRBJ1-5	TRBV29-1	NA	NA	CSVGTDSGNQPQHF	TGCAGCGTTGGTACGGACAGTGGCAATCAGCCCCAGCATTTT
TRBJ2-3	TRBV5-1	TRBD2	NA	CASSPLLAGGTDTQYF	TGCGCCAGCAGCCCATTACTAGCGGGAGGCACAGATACGCAGTATTTT
TRBJ2-1	TRBV29-1	TRBD1	NA	CSVLDRGSNEQFF	TGCAGCGTCCTCGACAGGGGGTCCAATGAGCAGTTCTTC
TRBJ2-2	TRBV24-1	TRBD2	NA	CVTSDSTSGGPLTGELFF	TGTGTCACCAGTGATTCAACTAGCGGGGGGCCTCTCACCGGGGAGCTGTTTTTT
TRBJ2-3	TRBV5-4	NA	NA	CASSPFWEDTQYF	TGTGCCAGCAGTCCCTTTTGGGAGGATACGCAGTATTTT
TRBJ1-1	TRBV29-1	TRBD1	once	CSVTIPGQGNTEAFF	TGCAGCGTTACGATCCCGGGACAGGGGAACACTGAAGCTTTCTTT
TRBJ2-3	TRBV20-1	TRBD2	NA	CSAEPGLAGEAYDTQYF	TGCAGTGCTGAACCGGGACTAGCGGGAGAGGCGTACGATACGCAGTATTTT
TRBJ1-1	TRBV9	NA	once	CASSVGGTTEALF	TGTGCCAGCAGCGTAGGGGGGACCACTGAAGCTTTATTT
TRBJ1-1	TRBV12-3/TRBV12-4	NA	many	CASSLMAGSEAFF	TGTGCCAGCAGTTTAATGGCAGGGTCTGAAGCTTTCTTT
TRBJ2-7	TRBV5-4	TRBD1	NA	CASSRDGQGAGYEQYF	TGTGCCAGCAGTCGGGACGGACAGGGGGCGGGATACGAGCAGTACTTC
TRBJ1-2	TRBV12-3/TRBV12-4	TRBD1	NA	CASSLRTGTGGYGYTF	TGTGCCAGCAGTCTCCGAACCGGGACAGGGGGCTATGGCTACACCTTC
TRBJ2-3	TRBV10-1	NA	NA	CASSELRTDTQYF	TGCGCCAGCAGTGAGTTGAGAACAGATACGCAGTATTTT
TRBJ1-6	TRBV20-1	NA	NA	CSAGDYGNSPLHF	TGCAGTGCTGGGGATTACGGAAATTCACCCCTCCACTTT
TRBJ1-6	TRBV29-1	TRBD1	NA	CSSPGQGAVNSPLHF	TGCAGCTCACCGGGACAGGGGGCGGTTAATTCACCCCTCCACTTT
TRBJ2-2	TRBV20-1	NA	many	CSARDPTGELFF	TGCAGTGCTAGAGACCCCACCGGGGAGCTGTTTTTT
TRBJ1-5	TRBV18	NA	few	CASSPPAANQPQHF	TGTGCCAGCTCACCACCGGCAGCTAATCAGCCCCAGCATTTT
TRBJ1-2	TRBV9	NA	many	CASSVSTRDGYTF	TGTGCCAGCAGCGTCTCCACGAGGGATGGCTACACCTTC
TRBJ1-1	TRBV6-5	NA	many	CASSHTGNTEAFF	TGTGCCAGCAGTCATACGGGAAACACTGAAGCTTTCTTT
TRBJ1-2	TRBV15	TRBD1	NA	CATSSTSKGANYGYTF	TGTGCCACCAGCAGCACATCAAAGGGGGCCAACTATGGCTACACCTTC
TRBJ1-1	TRBV12-3/TRBV12-4	NA	many	CASSLGVGVNTEAFF	TGTGCCAGCAGTTTAGGGGTTGGGGTGAACACTGAAGCTTTCTTT
TRBJ2-5	TRBV20-1	TRBD1	NA	CSASSSTGLETQYF	TGCAGTGCCAGCAGTTCGACAGGGCTGGAGACCCAGTACTTC
TRBJ1-2	TRBV3-1	NA	few	CASSQVSGTYGYTF	TGTGCCAGCAGCCAAGTGTCGGGGACCTATGGCTACACCTTC
TRBJ2-1	TRBV29-1	NA	NA	CSVEVEQFF	TGCAGCGTTGAAGTTGAGCAGTTCTTC
TRBJ1-1	TRBV5-5	NA	NA	CASSLSGTFF	TGTGCCAGCAGCTTGAGTGGAACTTTCTTT
TRBJ1-2	TRBV29-1	NA	many	CSVEGYTF	TGCAGCGTAGAGGGCTACACCTTC
TRBJ2-2	TRBV7-9	NA	many	CASSLTGSGGELFF	TGTGCCAGCAGCTTAACCGGGAGCGGCGGGGAGCTGTTTTTT
TRBJ2-7	TRBV27	NA	few	CASSFGPGSEQYF	TGTGCCAGCAGTTTTGGACCAGGGTCCGAGCAGTACTTC
TRBJ1-2	TRBV2	TRBD1	NA	CAIQGPGQGPGNTF	TGTGCCATTCAGGGTCCGGGACAGGGACCCGGAAACACCTTC
TRBJ2-1	TRBV10-3	TRBD2	NA	CASGGTGTYNEQFF	TGTGCCTCGGGGGGAACGGGAACATACAATGAGCAGTTCTTC
TRBJ1-1	TRBV6-1	TRBD1	many	CASVSRDRATEAFF	TGTGCCAGCGTATCCCGGGACAGGGCCACTGAAGCTTTCTTT
TRBJ1-4	TRBV7-2	TRBD1	many	CASRTTDRENEKLFF	TGTGCCAGCAGGACCACGGACAGGGAAAACGAAAAATTGTTTTTT
TRBJ2-7	TRBV4-1	NA	few	CASSPSTVYEQYF	TGCGCCAGCAGCCCCTCCACGGTTTACGAGCAGTACTTC
TRBJ2-5	TRBV2	NA	NA	CASRRGMAGASTETQYF	TGTGCCAGCAGGAGGGGGATGGCGGGGGCTAGCACAGAGACCCAGTACTTC
TRBJ1-6	TRBV11-2	NA	NA	CASSPFRDSPLHF	TGTGCCAGCAGCCCCTTTAGGGATTCACCCCTCCACTTT
TRBJ2-7	TRBV10-3	NA	many	CAVALQGYEQYF	TGTGCCGTCGCGTTACAGGGCTACGAGCAGTACTTC
TRBJ1-2	TRBV20-1	NA	NA	CSATDSNHGYTF	TGCAGTGCTACGGACTCTAACCATGGCTACACCTTC
TRBJ1-1	TRBV29-1	NA	NA	CSVEPWGQSNTEAFF	TGCAGCGTCGAACCCTGGGGGCAGAGCAACACTGAAGCTTTCTTT
TRBJ2-7	TRBV28	TRBD2	NA	CASTSGGLASHEQYF	TGTGCCAGCACCTCCGGGGGACTAGCGTCCCACGAGCAGTACTTC
TRBJ1-4	TRBV6-5	NA	many	CAINPGVGEKLFF	TGTGCCATCAACCCTGGGGTAGGGGAAAAACTGTTTTTT
TRBJ2-1	TRBV7-7	NA	NA	CASSLGPAGPFYNEQFF	TGTGCTAGCAGCTTAGGACCGGCGGGGCCCTTTTACAATGAGCAGTTCTTC
TRBJ2-7	TRBV29-1	TRBD2	NA	CSVLAGSSYEQYF	TGCAGCGTACTAGCGGGGAGCTCCTACGAGCAGTACTTC
TRBJ1-2	TRBV29-1	NA	many	CSVEVSRGYNGYTF	TGCAGCGTTGAAGTCTCCAGGGGTTATAATGGCTACACCTTC
TRBJ2-7	TRBV29-1	NA	NA	CSTLTEGSYEQYF	TGCAGCACCCTCACTGAGGGCAGCTACGAGCAGTACTTC